This entry features one T cell receptor beta chain sequence. This CDR3 contains 15 residues. Between the trimmed V and J ends, which lost 1 base and 3 bases, there was a span of 12 bases. CDR1 is LNHNV, CDR2 YYDKDF, per germline (reference sequence). The record originates from a study of PD-L1 blockade in urothelial cancer. At the level of the study: Most patients, about nine tenths of the roughly 30, were males with bladder-origin cancer. The study recovered a median of about 140,000 T cells per blood sample. Patients' prior chemotherapy regimens numbered 0 to 3.

TCRdb's copy holds only in-frame clones and misses some; the assay was immunoSEQ multiplex PCR. The table lists 70,000 to 85,000 clones, 80% to 85% of them singletons. The cohort comprised individuals with locally advanced or metastatic urothelial carcinoma. This TCR was recovered from a man between 65 and 85 years old with urothelial cancer. The sample consisted of PBMCs, taken around atezolizumab (anti-PD-L1) treatment. V and J are TRBV15 and TRBJ2-5; D is perhaps TRBD1 (6 bases). CDR3 in DNA: TGTGCCACCAGCAGAGGGTCGAACAGGGAAGAGACCCAGTACTTC. Residues: CATSRGSNREETQYF.